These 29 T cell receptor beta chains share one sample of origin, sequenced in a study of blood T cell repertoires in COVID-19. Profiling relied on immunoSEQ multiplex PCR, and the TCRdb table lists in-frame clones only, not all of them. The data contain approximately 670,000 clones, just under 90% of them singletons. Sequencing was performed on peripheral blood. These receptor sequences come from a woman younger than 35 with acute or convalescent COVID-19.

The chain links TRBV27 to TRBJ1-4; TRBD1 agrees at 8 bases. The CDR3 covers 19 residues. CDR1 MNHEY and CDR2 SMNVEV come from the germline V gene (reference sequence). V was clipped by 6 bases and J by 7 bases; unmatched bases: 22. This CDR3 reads CASRYRQGSFNPVCEKLFF. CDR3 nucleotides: TGTGCCAGCAGATACAGACAGGGGTCCTTCAACCCTGTTTGTGAAAAACTGTTTTTT. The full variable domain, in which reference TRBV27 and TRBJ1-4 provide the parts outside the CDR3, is EAQVTQNPRYLITVTGKKLTVTCSQNMNHEYMSWYRQDPGLGLRQIYYSMNVEVTDKGDVPEGYKVSRKEKRNFPLILESPSPNQTSLYFCASRYRQGSFNPVCEKLFFGSGTQLSVL.

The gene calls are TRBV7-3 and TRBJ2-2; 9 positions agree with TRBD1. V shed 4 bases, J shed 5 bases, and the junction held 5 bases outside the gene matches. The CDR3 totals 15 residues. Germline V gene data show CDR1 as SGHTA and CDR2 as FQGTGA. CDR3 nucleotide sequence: TGTGCCAGCAGCTCACAGGGGGCACGGACCGGGGAGCTGTTTTTT. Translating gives CASSSQGARTGELFF. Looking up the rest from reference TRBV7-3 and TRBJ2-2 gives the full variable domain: GAGVSQTPSNKVTEKGKYVELRCDPISGHTALYWYRQSLGQGPEFLIYFQGTGAADDSGLPNDRFFAVRPEGSVSTLKIQRTERGDSAVYLCASSSQGARTGELFFGEGSRLTVL.

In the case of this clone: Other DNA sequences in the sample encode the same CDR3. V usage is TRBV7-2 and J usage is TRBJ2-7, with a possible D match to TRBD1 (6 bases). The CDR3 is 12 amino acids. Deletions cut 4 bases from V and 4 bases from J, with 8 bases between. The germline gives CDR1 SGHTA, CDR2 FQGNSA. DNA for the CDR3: TGTGCCAGCAGCTCGACAGGATACGAGCAGTACTTC. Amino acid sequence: CASSSTGYEQYF.

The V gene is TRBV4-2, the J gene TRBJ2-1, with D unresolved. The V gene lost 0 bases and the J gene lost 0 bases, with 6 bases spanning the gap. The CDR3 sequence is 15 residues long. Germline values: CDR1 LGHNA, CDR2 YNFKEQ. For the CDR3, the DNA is TGTGCCAGCAGCCAAGAGGAGAGCTCCTACAATGAGCAGTTCTTC. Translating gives CASSQEESSYNEQFF.

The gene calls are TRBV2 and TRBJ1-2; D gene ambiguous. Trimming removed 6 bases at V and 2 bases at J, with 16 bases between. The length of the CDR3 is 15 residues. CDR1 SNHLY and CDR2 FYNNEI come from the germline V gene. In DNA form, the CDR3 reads TGTGCCAGCAGGACCGGACGAACGGGGAACTATGGCTACACCTTC. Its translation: CASRTGRTGNYGYTF.

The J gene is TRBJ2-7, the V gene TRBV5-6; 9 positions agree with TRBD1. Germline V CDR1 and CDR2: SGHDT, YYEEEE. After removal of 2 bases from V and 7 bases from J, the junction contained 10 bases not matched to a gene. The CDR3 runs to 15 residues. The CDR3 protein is CASSLSRDRVWEQYF. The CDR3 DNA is TGTGCCAGCAGCTTAAGTCGGGACAGGGTCTGGGAGCAGTACTTC.

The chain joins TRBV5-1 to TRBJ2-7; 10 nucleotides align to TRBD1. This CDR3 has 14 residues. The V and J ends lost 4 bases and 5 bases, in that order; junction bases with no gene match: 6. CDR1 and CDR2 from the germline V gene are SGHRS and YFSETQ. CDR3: CASSPGQGYNEQYF. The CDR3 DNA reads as TGCGCCAGCAGCCCGGGACAGGGGTACAACGAGCAGTACTTC.

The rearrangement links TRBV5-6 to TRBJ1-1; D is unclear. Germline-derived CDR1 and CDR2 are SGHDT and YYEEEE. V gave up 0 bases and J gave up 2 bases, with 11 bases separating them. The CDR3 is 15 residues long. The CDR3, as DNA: TGTGCCAGCAGCTTGGAGGCAGGCTTTAACACTGAAGCTTTCTTT. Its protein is CASSLEAGFNTEAFF.

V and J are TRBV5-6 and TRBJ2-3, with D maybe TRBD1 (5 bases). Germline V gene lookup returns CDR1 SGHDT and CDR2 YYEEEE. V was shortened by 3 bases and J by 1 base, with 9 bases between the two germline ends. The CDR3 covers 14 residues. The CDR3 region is CASSSARGTDTQYF. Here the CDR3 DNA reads TGTGCCAGCAGCTCCGCCAGGGGCACAGATACGCAGTATTTT.

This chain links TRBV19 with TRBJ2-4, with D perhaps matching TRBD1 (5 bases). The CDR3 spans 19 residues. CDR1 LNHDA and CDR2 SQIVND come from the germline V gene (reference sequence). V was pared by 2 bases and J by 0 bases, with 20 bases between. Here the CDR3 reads CASSIYPSPTVLAKNIQYF. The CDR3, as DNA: TGTGCCAGTAGTATATATCCCTCCCCGACAGTTCTAGCCAAAAACATTCAGTACTTC.

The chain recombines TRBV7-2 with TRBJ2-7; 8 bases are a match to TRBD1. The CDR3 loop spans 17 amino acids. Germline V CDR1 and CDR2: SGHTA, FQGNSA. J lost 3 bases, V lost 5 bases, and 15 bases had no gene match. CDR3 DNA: TGTGCCAGCAGCACGAGGAGGGGACAGGAAACTTACTACGAGCAGTACTTC. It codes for CASSTRRGQETYYEQYF.

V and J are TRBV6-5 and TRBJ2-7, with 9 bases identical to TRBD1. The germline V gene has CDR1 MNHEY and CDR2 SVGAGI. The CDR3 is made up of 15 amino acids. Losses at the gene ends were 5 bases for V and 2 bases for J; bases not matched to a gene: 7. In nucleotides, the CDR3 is TGTGCCAGCAGTACTACAGGGGGCGTCCCCTACGAGCAGTACTTC. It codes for CASSTTGGVPYEQYF.

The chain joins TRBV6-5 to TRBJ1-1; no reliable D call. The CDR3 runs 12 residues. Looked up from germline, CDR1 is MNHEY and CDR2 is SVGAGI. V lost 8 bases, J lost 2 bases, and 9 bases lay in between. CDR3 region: CASLTGNTEAFF. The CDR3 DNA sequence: TGTGCCAGCTTAACGGGAAACACTGAAGCTTTCTTT.

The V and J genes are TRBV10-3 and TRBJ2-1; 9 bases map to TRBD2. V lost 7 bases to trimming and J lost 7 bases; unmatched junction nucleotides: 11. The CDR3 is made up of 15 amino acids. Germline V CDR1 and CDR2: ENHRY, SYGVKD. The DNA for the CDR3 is TGTGCCATCACTAGCGGGGCGACTCATCCAAATGAGCAGTTCTTC. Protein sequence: CAITSGATHPNEQFF.

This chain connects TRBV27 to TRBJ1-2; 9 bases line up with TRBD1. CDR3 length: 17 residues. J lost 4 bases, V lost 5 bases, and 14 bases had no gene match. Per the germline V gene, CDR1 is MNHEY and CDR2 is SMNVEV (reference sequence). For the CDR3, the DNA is TGTGCCAGCAGTCCTCGGATCACAGGGGGCGCTCCCTATGGCTACACCTTC. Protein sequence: CASSPRITGGAPYGYTF.

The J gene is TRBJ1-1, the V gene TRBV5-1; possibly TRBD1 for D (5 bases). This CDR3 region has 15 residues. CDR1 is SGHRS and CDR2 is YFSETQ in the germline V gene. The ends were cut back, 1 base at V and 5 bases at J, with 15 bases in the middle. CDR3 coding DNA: TGCGCCAGCAGCTTGCAGGGTAGTGGAGAAACTGAAGCTTTCTTT. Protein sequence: CASSLQGSGETEAFF.

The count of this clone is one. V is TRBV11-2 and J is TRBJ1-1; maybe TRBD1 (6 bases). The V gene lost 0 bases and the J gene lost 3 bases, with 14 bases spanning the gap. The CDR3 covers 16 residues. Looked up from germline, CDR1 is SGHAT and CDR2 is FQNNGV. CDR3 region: CASSLEGGAFDTEAFF. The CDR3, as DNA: TGTGCCAGCAGCTTAGAAGGGGGGGCGTTCGACACTGAAGCTTTCTTT.

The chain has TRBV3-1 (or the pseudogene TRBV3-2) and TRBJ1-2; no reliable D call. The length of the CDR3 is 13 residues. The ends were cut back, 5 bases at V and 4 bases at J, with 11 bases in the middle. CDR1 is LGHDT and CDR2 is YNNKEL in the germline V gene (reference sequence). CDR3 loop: CASSSGRGYGYTF. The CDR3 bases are TGTGCCAGCAGCTCCGGACGGGGCTATGGCTACACCTTC.

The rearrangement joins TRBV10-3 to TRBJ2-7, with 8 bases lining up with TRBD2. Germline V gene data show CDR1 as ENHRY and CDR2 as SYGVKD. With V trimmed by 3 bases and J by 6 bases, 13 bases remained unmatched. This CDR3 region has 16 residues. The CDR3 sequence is CAISEDLGLAGREQYF. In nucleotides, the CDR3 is TGTGCCATCAGTGAAGATCTTGGGCTAGCGGGCCGCGAGCAGTACTTC.

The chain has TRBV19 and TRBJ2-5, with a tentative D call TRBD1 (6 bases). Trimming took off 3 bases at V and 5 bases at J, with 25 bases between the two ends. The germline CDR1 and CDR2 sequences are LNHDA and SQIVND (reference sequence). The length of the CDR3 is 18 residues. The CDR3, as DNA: TGTGCCAGTAGTATTGGGTATCGGGCAGGGGAAATGTGGGAGACCCAGTACTTC. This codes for CASSIGYRAGEMWETQYF.

CDR3 bases: TGTGCCAGCAGTTACAGGGGGACCGCTGAAGCTTTCTTT. Its protein product is CASSYRGTAEAFF. The genes are TRBV6-5 and TRBJ1-1; possibly TRBD1 for D (6 bases). Germline CDR1 and CDR2: MNHEY and SVGAGI. The germline V and J ends were trimmed by 2 bases and 6 bases, with 10 bases remaining between them. The CDR3 runs to 13 residues.

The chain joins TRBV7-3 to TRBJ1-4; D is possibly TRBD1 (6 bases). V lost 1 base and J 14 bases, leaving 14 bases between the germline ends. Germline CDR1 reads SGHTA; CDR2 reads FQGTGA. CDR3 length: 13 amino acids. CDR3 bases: TGTGCCAGCAGCTTAAAAGGGACACCTCCTCTGTTTTTT. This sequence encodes CASSLKGTPPLFF.

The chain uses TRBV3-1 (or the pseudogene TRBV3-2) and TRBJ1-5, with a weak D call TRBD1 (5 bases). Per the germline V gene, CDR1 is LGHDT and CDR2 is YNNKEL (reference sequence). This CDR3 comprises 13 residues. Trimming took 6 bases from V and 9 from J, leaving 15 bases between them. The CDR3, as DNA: TGTGCCAGCAGTTGGAGGGACCGACGGCCCCAGCATTTT. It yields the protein CASSWRDRRPQHF.

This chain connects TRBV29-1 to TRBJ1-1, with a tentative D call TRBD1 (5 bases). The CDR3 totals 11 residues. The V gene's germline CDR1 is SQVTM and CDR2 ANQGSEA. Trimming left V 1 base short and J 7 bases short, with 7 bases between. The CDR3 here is CSVEGGREAFF. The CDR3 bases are TGCAGCGTTGAAGGGGGCCGTGAAGCTTTCTTT.

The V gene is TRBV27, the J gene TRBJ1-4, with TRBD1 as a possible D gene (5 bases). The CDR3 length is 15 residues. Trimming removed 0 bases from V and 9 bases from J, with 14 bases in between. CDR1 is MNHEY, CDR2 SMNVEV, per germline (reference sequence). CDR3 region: CASSLSPSTAQKLFF. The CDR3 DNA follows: TGTGCCAGCAGTTTATCCCCCTCGACAGCCCAAAAACTGTTTTTT.

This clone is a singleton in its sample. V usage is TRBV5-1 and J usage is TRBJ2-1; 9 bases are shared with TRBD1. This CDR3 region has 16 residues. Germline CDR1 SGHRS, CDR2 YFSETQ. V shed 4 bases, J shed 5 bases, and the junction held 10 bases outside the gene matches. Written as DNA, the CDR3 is TGCGCCAGCAGCCCCGGTTGGACAGGGGCCGACAATGAGCAGTTCTTC. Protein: CASSPGWTGADNEQFF.

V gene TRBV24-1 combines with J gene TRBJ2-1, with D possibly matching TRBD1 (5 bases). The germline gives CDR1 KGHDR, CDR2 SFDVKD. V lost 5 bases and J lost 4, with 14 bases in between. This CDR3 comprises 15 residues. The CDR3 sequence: CATSVTRKGYNEQFF. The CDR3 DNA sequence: TGTGCCACCAGTGTAACAAGGAAGGGGTACAATGAGCAGTTCTTC.

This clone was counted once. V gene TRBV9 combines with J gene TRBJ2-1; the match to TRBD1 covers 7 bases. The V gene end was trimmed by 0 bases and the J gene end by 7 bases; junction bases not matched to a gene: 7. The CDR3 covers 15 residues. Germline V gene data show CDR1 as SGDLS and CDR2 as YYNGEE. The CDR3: CASSVVWGQYNEQFF. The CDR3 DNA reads TGTGCCAGCAGCGTAGTTTGGGGACAGTATAATGAGCAGTTCTTC.

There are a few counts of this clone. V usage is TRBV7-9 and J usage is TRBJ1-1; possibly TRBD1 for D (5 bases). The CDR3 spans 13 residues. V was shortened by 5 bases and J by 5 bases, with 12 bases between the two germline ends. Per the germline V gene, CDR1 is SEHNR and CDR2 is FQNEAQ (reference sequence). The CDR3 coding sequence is TGTGCCAGCAGCGGGGACTGGGGGACTGAAGCTTTCTTT. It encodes CASSGDWGTEAFF.